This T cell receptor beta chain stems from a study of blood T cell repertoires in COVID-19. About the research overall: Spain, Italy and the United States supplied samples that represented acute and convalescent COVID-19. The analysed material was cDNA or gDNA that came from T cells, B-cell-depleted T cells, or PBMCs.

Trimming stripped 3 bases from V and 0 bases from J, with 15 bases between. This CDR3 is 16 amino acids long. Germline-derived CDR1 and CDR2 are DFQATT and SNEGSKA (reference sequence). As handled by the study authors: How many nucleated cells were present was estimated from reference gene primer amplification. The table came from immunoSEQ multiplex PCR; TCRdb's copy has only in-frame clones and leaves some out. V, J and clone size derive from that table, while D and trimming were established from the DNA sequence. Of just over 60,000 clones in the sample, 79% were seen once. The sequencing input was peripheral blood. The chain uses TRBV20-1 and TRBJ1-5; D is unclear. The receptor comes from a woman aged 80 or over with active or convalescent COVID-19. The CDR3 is CSASGNWRDSNQPQHF. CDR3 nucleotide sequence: TGCAGTGCTAGTGGGAACTGGAGGGATAGCAATCAGCCCCAGCATTTT.